These 6 T cell receptor beta chains were all obtained from the same sample, sequenced in a study of shared clonotypes between healthy human individuals. Data came from immunoSEQ multiplex PCR; TCRdb stores just in-frame clones and leaves some out. Here the sample spans around 720,000 clones, around three quarters being singletons. The material sequenced was memory CD4+ T cells sorted from blood. The subset: CD45RA-negative fraction. These receptors all stem from a young woman in good health.

The gene calls are TRBV5-8 and TRBJ2-3, with D possibly matching TRBD2 (6 bases). CDR3 length: 17 amino acids. Germline V gene data show CDR1 as SGHTS and CDR2 as YDEGEE. Trimming shortened V by 6 bases and J by 6 bases, and 26 bases separated the two germline ends. The CDR3 is CASTPLFGGTRGDTQYF. The CDR3, as DNA: TGTGCCAGCACCCCACTTTTTGGAGGGACCCGCGGGGATACGCAGTATTTT. The entire variable domain, with the rest obtained from reference TRBV5-8 and TRBJ2-3, is as follows: EAGVTQSPTHLIKTRGQQATLRCSPISGHTSVYWYQQALGLGLQFLLWYDEGEERNRGNFPPRFSGRQFPNYSSELNVNALELEDSALYLCASTPLFGGTRGDTQYFGPGTRLTVL.

The chain's CDR3 is CASSSTGDEQFF. The DNA for the CDR3 is TGTGCCAGCAGCTCTACAGGGGATGAGCAGTTCTTC. This chain connects TRBV7-2 to TRBJ2-1, with 7 bases fitting TRBD1. J gave up 8 bases and V 4 bases, and 2 bases lay outside the gene matches. Germline CDR1 and CDR2: SGHTA and FQGNSA. This CDR3 is 12 amino acids long.

This sequence joins TRBV2 and TRBJ1-3, with D possibly being TRBD1 (5 bases). The CDR3 consists of 13 residues. Germline loops: CDR1 SNHLY, CDR2 FYNNEI. Trimming took 8 bases from V and 2 from J, leaving 10 bases between them. CDR3 sequence (DNA): TGTGCCAGCTTGCAGGGTCCTGGAAACACCATATATTTT. Its translation: CASLQGPGNTIYF.

The gene calls are TRBV6-5 and TRBJ2-2; D is uncertain. The CDR3 extends over 13 amino acids. Germline loops: CDR1 MNHEY, CDR2 SVGAGI. V was shortened by 5 bases and J by 5 bases, with 9 bases between the two germline ends. The CDR3 DNA reads as TGTGCCAGCAGTCTCGTACCAACCGGGGAGCTGTTTTTT. Translation: CASSLVPTGELFF.

This rearrangement joins TRBV11-2 to TRBJ2-3; no definite D call. V was pared by 5 bases and J by 10 bases, with 13 bases between. Per germline, CDR1 SGHAT and CDR2 FQNNGV. This CDR3 has 12 amino acids. CDR3 DNA: TGTGCCAGCAGCCCCGATCGTTACTCGCAGTATTTT. Translation: CASSPDRYSQYF.

The V call is TRBV7-9, the J call TRBJ1-1; 11 nucleotides align to TRBD1. The CDR3 contains 16 residues. Germline CDR1 is SEHNR and CDR2 is FQNEAQ (reference sequence). With 5 bases clipped from V and 6 bases from J, the junction kept 11 bases outside the gene matches. The CDR3 DNA is TGTGCCAGCAGCCCAATCTCCGGGACAGGGGGTGCTGAAGCTTTCTTT. The encoded protein is CASSPISGTGGAEAFF.